The 31 T cell receptor beta chains below come from one sample, sequenced in a study of control samples from healthy donors and cancer patients. TCRdb's table, derived via immunoSEQ multiplex PCR, lists solely in-frame clones and lacks some. The sample has more than 25,000 clones, around 92% seen once. The sample consisted of PBMCs. All receptors derive from a man aged 50-59 years with lung cancer.

V is TRBV4-1 and J is TRBJ1-1, with 7 bases fitting TRBD1. Germline CDR1 is MGHRA and CDR2 is YSYEKL. The CDR3 spans 15 residues. J was trimmed by 5 bases and V by 0 bases; bases with no gene match: 6. The CDR3 coding sequence is TGCGCCAGCAGCCAAGATAGGGACAGAGGAACTGAAGCTTTCTTT. Translating it yields CASSQDRDRGTEAFF.

This clone was seen once. The genes are TRBV7-3 and TRBJ1-6; 8 bases align to TRBD1. Trimming cost V 5 bases and J 11 bases; bases outside gene matches: 5. This CDR3 is 13 amino acids long. Germline CDR1 SGHTA, CDR2 FQGTGA. CDR3 sequence: CASSPGGEAPLHF. Written as DNA, the CDR3 is TGTGCCAGCAGCCCAGGGGGCGAGGCACCCCTCCACTTT.

This clone has just a few counts. The chain employs TRBV29-1 and TRBJ1-1; maybe TRBD1 (6 bases). CDR1 SQVTM and CDR2 ANQGSEA come from the germline V gene. V dropped 1 base and J dropped 0 bases, with 9 bases sitting between them. The CDR3 loop spans 14 amino acids. CDR3 sequence: CSVEGQVLNTEAFF. The CDR3 DNA follows: TGCAGCGTTGAAGGACAGGTACTGAACACTGAAGCTTTCTTT.

This chain links TRBV7-3 with TRBJ2-1; D is unclear. The CDR3 runs to 17 residues. In germline, CDR1 is SGHTA, CDR2 FQGTGA. The germline V and J ends were trimmed by 5 bases and 0 bases, with 17 bases remaining between them. The DNA of the CDR3 is TGTGCCAGCAGCGGCCGGACGGAGAATCTCTCCTACAATGAGCAGTTCTTC. It translates to CASSGRTENLSYNEQFF.

Points on this clone: The same CDR3 arises from other DNA sequences in this sample as well. The chain has TRBV7-2 and TRBJ1-2; 11 bases agree with TRBD1. J gave up 6 bases and V 3 bases, and 3 bases lay outside the gene matches. CDR1 and CDR2 (germline): SGHTA, FQGNSA. The CDR3 is 14 amino acids. CDR3 sequence reads: CASSFPDRGHGYTF. For the CDR3, the DNA is TGTGCCAGCAGCTTCCCGGACAGGGGGCATGGCTACACCTTC.

This chain links TRBV29-1 with TRBJ2-2; D is unresolved. The CDR3 sequence is 13 residues long. Germline lookup yields CDR1 SQVTM and CDR2 ANQGSEA. Trimming removed 2 bases at V and 6 bases at J, with 10 bases between. DNA of the CDR3: TGCAGCGTTGAAAGCCTTGTATCCGGGGAGCTGTTTTTT. Encoded protein: CSVESLVSGELFF.

This chain connects TRBV5-1 to TRBJ2-5, with D hard to call. Germline CDR1 SGHRS, CDR2 YFSETQ. The CDR3 totals 12 residues. Deletions cut 7 bases from V and 2 bases from J, with 9 bases between. The CDR3 DNA reads TGCGCCAGCTCCGGCGATCAAGAGACCCAGTACTTC. Translating it yields CASSGDQETQYF.

The sample holds a few counts of this clone. The chain employs TRBV19 and TRBJ2-7, with D tentatively TRBD1 (5 bases). V was cut by 5 bases and J by 2 bases, with 10 bases left in between. Germline CDR1 reads LNHDA; CDR2 reads SQIVND (reference sequence). This CDR3 has 13 amino acids. This CDR3 is CASSPSTAYEQYF. CDR3 sequence (DNA): TGTGCCAGTAGTCCCTCGACAGCCTACGAGCAGTACTTC.

The chain uses TRBV6-6 and TRBJ1-5; TRBD1 matches at 10 bases. V gave up 6 bases and J gave up 6 bases; unmatched junction bases: 8. CDR1 is MNHNY, CDR2 SVGAGI, per germline (reference sequence). The CDR3 extends over 15 amino acids. The CDR3 region is CASSLTGGAGQPQHF. The CDR3 nucleotides are TGTGCCAGCAGCTTGACAGGGGGCGCGGGTCAGCCCCAGCATTTT.

This sequence joins TRBV7-9 and TRBJ2-2; the D is unclear. This CDR3 contains 14 residues. Trimming removed 3 bases at V and 9 bases at J, with 14 bases between. CDR1 SEHNR and CDR2 FQNEAQ come from the germline V gene (reference sequence). Here the CDR3 DNA reads TGTGCCAGCAGCTTCCTGACGAGGACGCGGGAGCTGTTTTTT. This sequence encodes CASSFLTRTRELFF.

This clone was recorded only once. V and J are TRBV12-3 or TRBV12-4 and TRBJ1-2; D is perhaps TRBD1 (6 bases). Trimming removed 1 base at V and 5 bases at J, with 8 bases between. This CDR3 region has 13 residues. Here the CDR3 DNA reads TGTGCCAGCAGTTTAGAACAGGGTTATGGCTACACCTTC. Its translation is CASSLEQGYGYTF.

The chain recombines TRBV7-2 with TRBJ1-4; D is uncertain. Trimming stripped 2 bases from V and 0 bases from J, with 4 bases between. There are 14 residues in the CDR3. The V gene's germline CDR1 is SGHTA and CDR2 FQGNSA. This CDR3 reads CASSLTATNEKLFF. CDR3 in DNA: TGTGCCAGCAGCTTAACAGCAACTAATGAAAAACTGTTTTTT.

This chain links TRBV27 with TRBJ1-2; 7 bases agree with TRBD1. Germline V CDR1 and CDR2: MNHEY, SMNVEV (reference sequence). The ends lost 5 bases at V and 4 bases at J; junction bases unmatched: 10. The CDR3 runs to 15 residues. The CDR3 DNA is TGTGCCAGCAGTGCCACCCGACAGGGAAGCTATGGCTACACCTTC. It codes for CASSATRQGSYGYTF.

This chain uses TRBV3-1 (or the pseudogene TRBV3-2) with TRBJ1-2; D remains unclear. CDR1 and CDR2 (germline): LGHDT, YNNKEL (reference sequence). The V end lost 4 bases, the J end lost 2 bases, and 8 bases lay between the germline ends. There are 13 residues in the CDR3. In DNA form, the CDR3 reads TGTGCCAGCAGCCGTACAGAGAACTATGGCTACACCTTC. Residues: CASSRTENYGYTF.

The chain joins TRBV18 to TRBJ1-2, with TRBD1 matching over 8 bases. Per germline, CDR1 KGHSH and CDR2 LQKENI. This CDR3 has 14 amino acids. Losses at the gene ends were 0 bases for V and 6 bases for J; bases not matched to a gene: 3. CDR3 residues: CASSPPLGQDGYTF. CDR3 nucleotides: TGTGCCAGCTCACCACCTTTGGGACAGGATGGCTACACCTTC.

Only a few counts were recorded for this clone. This rearrangement joins TRBV28 to TRBJ1-2; TRBD1 matches 10 bases. Looked up from germline, CDR1 is MDHEN and CDR2 is SYDVKM. J gave up 8 bases and V 5 bases, and 5 bases lay outside the gene matches. The CDR3 extends over 13 amino acids. CDR3 nucleotides: TGTGCCAGCAGTCCCTCGACAGGGGGCGGCTACACCTTC. This codes for CASSPSTGGGYTF.

This clone occurred once. The chain employs TRBV6-2 or TRBV6-3 and TRBJ2-1; TRBD2 matches 7 bases. Germline CDR1 MNHEY, CDR2 SVGEGT. The CDR3 is 15 residues long. Trimming cost V 5 bases and J 3 bases; bases outside gene matches: 7. CDR3 DNA: TGTGCCAGCAGTACCGGGACTACTAACTACAATGAGCAGTTCTTC. This encodes CASSTGTTNYNEQFF.

The J gene is TRBJ2-7, the V gene TRBV3-1 (or the pseudogene TRBV3-2), with D perhaps matching TRBD1 (5 bases). The CDR3 consists of 14 residues. Trimming pared 1 base from V and 5 bases from J, leaving 12 bases between. Germline values: CDR1 LGHDT, CDR2 YNNKEL (reference sequence). This chain's CDR3 is CASSQGSQVNEQYF. CDR3 nucleotide sequence: TGTGCCAGCAGCCAAGGATCACAGGTCAACGAGCAGTACTTC.

The gene calls are TRBV5-4 and TRBJ1-4; 9 positions agree with TRBD1. There are 15 residues in the CDR3. The germline gives CDR1 SGHNT, CDR2 YYREEE (reference sequence). Losses at the gene ends were 2 bases for V and 6 bases for J; bases not matched to a gene: 5. CDR3 in DNA: TGTGCCAGCAGCTTACAACAGGGGGCGCATGAAAAACTGTTTTTT. This gives the protein CASSLQQGAHEKLFF.

This clone was recorded once. This chain links TRBV27 with TRBJ1-1, with 10 bases matching TRBD1. The ends lost 6 bases at V and 4 bases at J; junction bases unmatched: 8. The CDR3 has 15 amino acids. The germline V gene has CDR1 MNHEY and CDR2 SMNVEV (reference sequence). DNA for the CDR3: TGTGCCAGCAGATATCGACAGGGGGCGACCACTGAAGCTTTCTTT. This encodes CASRYRQGATTEAFF.

This chain links TRBV30 with TRBJ1-1, with no clear D. V was clipped by 1 base and J by 3 bases, with 12 bases between them. CDR1 is GTSNPN and CDR2 is SVGIG in the germline V gene (reference sequence). The CDR3 consists of 14 residues. The CDR3 DNA reads as TGTGCCTGGAGTGAGGTTCATCGGGACACTGAAGCTTTCTTT. This codes for CAWSEVHRDTEAFF.

Concerning this clone itself: Other DNA sequences of this sample code for an identical CDR3. The chain uses TRBV2 and TRBJ1-5; the D is unclear. Trimming pared 4 bases from V and 7 bases from J, leaving 17 bases between. Germline lookup yields CDR1 SNHLY and CDR2 FYNNEI. CDR3 size: 15 residues. This chain's CDR3 is CASSVEERVGQPQHF. Written as DNA, the CDR3 is TGTGCCAGCAGTGTAGAGGAAAGGGTGGGGCAGCCCCAGCATTTT.

This rearrangement joins TRBV12-3 or TRBV12-4 to TRBJ2-1, with TRBD1 matching over 7 bases. CDR3 length: 13 residues. The J segment lost 4 bases and the V segment lost 6 bases, leaving 3 bases of the junction unmatched. The CDR3 reads CASRGTEYNEQFF. CDR3 DNA: TGTGCCAGCAGGGGGACAGAGTACAATGAGCAGTTCTTC.

This clone was recorded once. In DNA form, the CDR3 reads TGTGCCAGCAGCTTAGGGGCGTACTCTGGGGCCAACGTCCTGACTTTC. This codes for CASSLGAYSGANVLTF. The chain joins TRBV7-2 to TRBJ2-6; D not certain. Germline assignment: CDR1 SGHTA and CDR2 FQGNSA. This CDR3 contains 16 residues. V dropped 1 base and J dropped 0 bases, with 7 bases sitting between them. The full variable domain, its missing parts supplied by reference TRBV7-2 and TRBJ2-6, is GAGVSQSPSNKVTEKGKDVELRCDPISGHTALYWYRQSLGQGLEFLIYFQGNSAPDKSGLPSDRFSAERTGGSVSTLTIQRTQQEDSAVYLCASSLGAYSGANVLTFGAGSRLTVL.

The J gene is TRBJ1-2, the V gene TRBV29-1; weak D call: TRBD1 (5 bases). The CDR3 length is 14 residues. The germline V gene encodes CDR1 SQVTM and CDR2 ANQGSEA. V lost 6 bases, J lost 2 bases, and 16 bases lay in between. The CDR3 spells CSVAGQRNNYGYTF. The CDR3, as DNA: TGCAGCGTGGCCGGACAAAGAAACAACTATGGCTACACCTTC.

CDR3 bases: TGTGCCAGCAGCTTGGCGCGGGGAAACACCATATATTTT. Translating gives CASSLARGNTIYF. The chain employs TRBV5-6 and TRBJ1-3; the D is unclear. The CDR3 length is 13 residues. Germline CDR1 and CDR2: SGHDT and YYEEEE. Trimming shortened V by 0 bases and J by 4 bases, and 5 bases separated the two germline ends.

This clone was counted between two and nine times. The rearrangement links TRBV6-2 or TRBV6-3 to TRBJ1-6; 7 positions match TRBD1. The CDR3 runs 13 residues. Germline V CDR1 and CDR2: MNHEY, SVGEGT. After removal of 5 bases from V and 8 bases from J, the junction contained 3 bases not matched to a gene. The DNA for the CDR3 is TGTGCCAGCAGTACAGGGGCGTATTCACCCCTCCACTTT. This gives the protein CASSTGAYSPLHF.

The genes are TRBV6-5 and TRBJ1-2, with a tentative D call TRBD1 (5 bases). Germline V gives CDR1 MNHEY, CDR2 SVGAGI. The CDR3 spans 14 residues. V dropped 2 bases and J dropped 5 bases, with 12 bases sitting between them. Here the CDR3 DNA reads TGTGCCAGCAGTTACGGGACGGAGAATTATGGCTACACCTTC. Residues: CASSYGTENYGYTF.

The CDR3 spells CASTQAGGNQPQHF. CDR3 nucleotides: TGTGCCAGTACCCAAGCAGGGGGCAATCAGCCCCAGCATTTT. The V gene is TRBV19, the J gene TRBJ1-5, with TRBD1 as a possible D gene (6 bases). The ends were cut back, 7 bases at V and 2 bases at J, with 12 bases in the middle. The CDR3 has 14 residues. Germline V gene data show CDR1 as LNHDA and CDR2 as SQIVND (reference sequence).

This chain connects TRBV14 to TRBJ1-6; D is unresolved. Trimming removed 4 bases from V and 9 bases from J, with 22 bases in between. Per germline, CDR1 SGHDN and CDR2 FVKESK. The CDR3 contains 17 residues. The CDR3 nucleotides read TGTGCCAGCAGCCCCCGGACTGGGTCCTATAATGGTTCACCCCTCCACTTT. Protein sequence: CASSPRTGSYNGSPLHF.

The sample holds one count of this clone. V gene TRBV12-3 or TRBV12-4 combines with J gene TRBJ2-7, with 8 bases lining up with TRBD1. The CDR3 sequence is 13 residues long. The V gene end was trimmed by 5 bases and the J gene end by 6 bases; junction bases not matched to a gene: 6. CDR3 region: CASSRQGSGEQYF. In nucleotides, the CDR3 is TGTGCCAGCAGTCGACAGGGGTCGGGCGAGCAGTACTTC.